Presented here are 32 T cell receptor beta chains from one specimen sequenced in a study of blood T cell repertoires in COVID-19. The repertoire was sequenced with immunoSEQ multiplex PCR; TCRdb's copy has only in-frame clones and lacks some. This repertoire shows about 330,000 clones, roughly 84% found once; its top ten account for more than 0.9%. The source material was PBMCs or T cells enriched from blood (not recorded which). Every receptor here comes from a woman in her 30s who had recovered from COVID-19.

The chain uses TRBV6-5 and TRBJ2-1; 10 bases map to TRBD2. The CDR3 loop spans 16 amino acids. V was pared by 0 bases and J by 9 bases, with 8 bases of the junction left unmatched. Looked up from germline, CDR1 is MNHEY and CDR2 is SVGAGI. The CDR3 region is CASSYSGTSVLGEQFF. The DNA of the CDR3 is TGTGCCAGCAGTTACTCCGGGACTAGCGTCTTGGGTGAGCAGTTCTTC.

The CDR3 is CASSQDTNRDRTYGYTF. CDR3 bases: TGCGCCAGCAGCCAGGACACGAATAGGGACAGGACCTATGGCTACACCTTC. The V and J genes are TRBV4-1 and TRBJ1-2, with 8 bases that match TRBD1. Looked up from germline, CDR1 is MGHRA and CDR2 is YSYEKL. V lost 3 bases and J lost 4; bases outside the gene matches: 13. The CDR3 length is 17 residues.

This rearrangement joins TRBV30 to TRBJ1-6; D ambiguous. From germline, CDR1 is GTSNPN and CDR2 SVGIG (reference sequence). The CDR3 covers 16 residues. V lost 1 base, J lost 3 bases, and 13 bases lay in between. CDR3 residues: CAWSAGRGLYNSPLHF. The CDR3 coding sequence is TGTGCCTGGAGTGCCGGACGGGGTCTCTATAATTCACCCCTCCACTTT.

The rearrangement joins TRBV7-9 to TRBJ1-4; TRBD1 matches 11 bases. The germline gives CDR1 SEHNR, CDR2 FQNEAQ (reference sequence). V was clipped by 4 bases and J by 8 bases; unmatched bases: 6. The CDR3 is made up of 15 amino acids. The DNA of the CDR3 is TGTGCCAGCAGCTACTTCCGGACAGGGGGCGAAAAACTGTTTTTT. It specifies CASSYFRTGGEKLFF.

This rearrangement joins TRBV4-3 to TRBJ2-1; D call uncertain. V lost 2 bases and J lost 0, with 8 bases in between. In germline, CDR1 is LGHNA, CDR2 YSLEER. This CDR3 is 15 amino acids long. The CDR3 DNA sequence: TGCGCCAGCAGCCAACTCCCTAGCTCCTACAATGAGCAGTTCTTC. Its translation is CASSQLPSSYNEQFF.

The J gene is TRBJ2-7, the V gene TRBV18, with 7 nucleotides matching TRBD1. The CDR3 has 14 residues. J gave up 4 bases and V 3 bases, and 6 bases lay outside the gene matches. CDR1 and CDR2 from the germline V gene are KGHSH and LQKENI. The DNA for the CDR3 is TGTGCCAGCTCACCTATCCGACAGGGTTACGAGCAGTACTTC. Translating gives CASSPIRQGYEQYF.

This chain joins TRBV5-1 and TRBJ2-1, with D possibly TRBD1 on 6 matching bases. The CDR3 loop spans 12 amino acids. The V and J ends lost 4 bases and 9 bases respectively, with 11 bases between them. The germline V gene has CDR1 SGHRS and CDR2 YFSETQ. The CDR3 reads CASSLQGSEQFF. CDR3 nucleotides: TGCGCCAGCAGCCTACAGGGAAGTGAGCAGTTCTTC. The full variable domain, its missing parts supplied by reference TRBV5-1 and TRBJ2-1, is KAGVTQTPRYLIKTRGQQVTLSCSPISGHRSVSWYQQTPGQGLQFLFEYFSETQRNKGNFPGRFSGRQFSNSRSEMNVSTLELGDSALYLCASSLQGSEQFFGPGTRLTVL.

The rearrangement links TRBV27 to TRBJ2-2, with D possibly being TRBD2 (5 bases). The germline V gene has CDR1 MNHEY and CDR2 SMNVEV (reference sequence). The CDR3 contains 15 residues. V lost 3 bases and J lost 0, with 8 bases in between. CDR3 coding DNA: TGTGCCAGCAGTTTTCGGGGAGCGAACACCGGGGAGCTGTTTTTT. Its protein product is CASSFRGANTGELFF.

The J gene is TRBJ1-3, the V gene TRBV4-3; the D gene is possibly TRBD1 (5 bases). The germline V and J ends were trimmed by 0 bases and 2 bases, with 14 bases remaining between them. Germline V gene sequence: CDR1 LGHNA, CDR2 YSLEER. There are 17 residues in the CDR3. CDR3 loop: CASSQDQGSRAGNTIYF. For the CDR3, the DNA is TGCGCCAGCAGCCAAGATCAGGGCAGCCGGGCTGGAAACACCATATATTTT.

V usage is TRBV10-3 and J usage is TRBJ2-7; 8 positions match TRBD2. Germline V gene sequence: CDR1 ENHRY, CDR2 SYGVKD. This CDR3 comprises 14 residues. Germline trimming cut 7 bases from V and 3 bases from J; bases unmatched to any gene: 8. CDR3 sequence reads: CAINGGGFDYEQYF. The CDR3 DNA reads TGTGCCATCAACGGGGGGGGATTCGACTACGAGCAGTACTTC.

The V gene is TRBV18, the J gene TRBJ1-3, with 7 bases lining up with TRBD1. Germline V lookup: CDR1 KGHSH, CDR2 LQKENI. The CDR3 totals 18 residues. Unmatched junction bases numbered 11, after V lost 3 bases and J lost 0 bases. The CDR3 region has the DNA TGTGCCAGCTCACCGCTTGGGACAGAGGAACTCTCTGGAAACACCATATATTTT. This gives the protein CASSPLGTEELSGNTIYF.

This sequence joins TRBV2 and TRBJ2-2; TRBD1 is a possible D gene (5 bases). Trimming pared 7 bases from V and 1 base from J, leaving 10 bases between. The CDR3 sequence is 14 residues long. Per the germline V gene, CDR1 is SNHLY and CDR2 is FYNNEI. The CDR3 here is CASMTTVNTGELFF. The CDR3 region has the DNA TGTGCCAGCATGACGACAGTGAACACCGGGGAGCTGTTTTTT.

This chain links TRBV28 with TRBJ2-7, with 8 positions matching TRBD1. CDR3 length: 16 amino acids. Losses at the gene ends were 7 bases for V and 2 bases for J; bases not matched to a gene: 13. CDR1 MDHEN and CDR2 SYDVKM come from the germline V gene. The CDR3 loop reads CASTSVGGQGPYEQYF. The CDR3 coding sequence is TGTGCCAGCACCTCAGTTGGCGGACAGGGTCCCTACGAGCAGTACTTC.

The rearrangement links TRBV24-1 to TRBJ1-5; D is uncertain. The germline CDR1 and CDR2 sequences are KGHDR and SFDVKD. The CDR3 runs 13 residues. V was shortened by 6 bases and J by 0 bases, with 5 bases between the two germline ends. The CDR3 DNA reads as TGTGCCACCAGTCTAGATAGCAATCAGCCCCAGCATTTT. Translated, it gives CATSLDSNQPQHF.

The rearrangement joins TRBV4-3 to TRBJ1-6; the D gene is possibly TRBD1 (6 bases). The V end lost 1 base, the J end lost 2 bases, and 18 bases lay between the germline ends. This CDR3 has 19 amino acids. CDR1 and CDR2 from the germline V gene are LGHNA and YSLEER. Here the CDR3 DNA reads TGCGCCAGCAGCCAAGTAAAACAGGGCTCTGGGGCCTATAATTCACCCCTCCACTTT. This gives the protein CASSQVKQGSGAYNSPLHF.

The chain recombines TRBV28 with TRBJ2-7; TRBD2 agrees at 9 bases. This CDR3 is built from 15 residues. Trimming at V came to 5 bases and at J to 5 bases, leaving 10 bases not matched to a gene. Germline V gives CDR1 MDHEN, CDR2 SYDVKM. The CDR3 DNA reads as TGTGCCAGCAGTCCTCCCGGGACTAGCTACCACGAGCAGTACTTC. Its translation is CASSPPGTSYHEQYF. Filled out from reference TRBV28 and TRBJ2-7, the complete variable domain reads DVKVTQSSRYLVKRTGEKVFLECVQDMDHENMFWYRQDPGLGLRLIYFSYDVKMKEKGDIPEGYSVSREKKERFSLILESASTNQTSMYLCASSPPGTSYHEQYFGPGTRLTVT.

The CDR3 coding sequence is TGTGCCAGCAGCGTACGACAGCGGAACACTGAAGCTTTCTTT. Residues: CASSVRQRNTEAFF. The chain has TRBV3-1 (or the pseudogene TRBV3-2) and TRBJ1-1; possibly TRBD1 for D (5 bases). The CDR3 spans 14 residues. Germline loops: CDR1 LGHDT, CDR2 YNNKEL (reference sequence). Between the trimmed V and J ends, which lost 5 bases and 1 base, there was a span of 11 bases.

The rearrangement uses TRBV4-1 and TRBJ2-7; D is possibly TRBD2 (6 bases). This CDR3 spans 14 amino acids. In germline, CDR1 is MGHRA, CDR2 YSYEKL. Trimming removed 1 base at V and 3 bases at J, with 10 bases between. CDR3 residues: CASSQATRSYEQYF. CDR3 bases: TGCGCCAGCAGCCAAGCGACTAGAAGCTACGAGCAGTACTTC.

The chain uses TRBV5-4 and TRBJ1-2; TRBD1 matches 9 bases. V lost 0 bases and J lost 6; bases outside the gene matches: 6. The CDR3 loop spans 15 amino acids. The germline CDR1 and CDR2 sequences are SGHNT and YYREEE (reference sequence). The CDR3 DNA is TGTGCCAGCAGCTTGGCCGCTCGGACAGGGGATGGCTACACCTTC. Amino acids: CASSLAARTGDGYTF.

The V and J genes are TRBV7-2 and TRBJ2-3, with TRBD2 matching over 7 bases. Germline loops: CDR1 SGHTA, CDR2 FQGNSA. The CDR3 is 15 amino acids. Trimming removed 5 bases from V and 2 bases from J; junction bases left unmatched: 7. Here the CDR3 DNA reads TGTGCCAGCAGCCCCGGTGGGGGGGTCACAGATACGCAGTATTTT. Translation gives CASSPGGGVTDTQYF.

The chain joins TRBV6-5 to TRBJ1-1; a weak D match, TRBD1 (6 bases). This CDR3 is built from 15 residues. CDR1 is MNHEY, CDR2 SVGAGI, per germline. The germline V and J ends were trimmed by 2 bases and 4 bases, with 14 bases remaining between them. CDR3 DNA: TGTGCCAGCAGTTACAACGGGGGGGCAGGCACTGAAGCTTTCTTT. It is translated as CASSYNGGAGTEAFF.

The chain links TRBV28 to TRBJ2-7, with D perhaps matching TRBD1 (5 bases). Trimming shortened V by 0 bases and J by 2 bases, and 17 bases separated the two germline ends. This CDR3 is built from 17 residues. Germline V gene data show CDR1 as MDHEN and CDR2 as SYDVKM. CDR3 region: CASSLWASGQGAYEQYF. CDR3 DNA sequence: TGTGCCAGCAGTTTATGGGCCTCTGGGCAGGGCGCCTACGAGCAGTACTTC. The variable domain in full, with the rest retrieved from reference TRBV28 and TRBJ2-7, is DVKVTQSSRYLVKRTGEKVFLECVQDMDHENMFWYRQDPGLGLRLIYFSYDVKMKEKGDIPEGYSVSREKKERFSLILESASTNQTSMYLCASSLWASGQGAYEQYFGPGTRLTVT.

The chain uses TRBV3-1 (or the pseudogene TRBV3-2) and TRBJ1-5, with TRBD1 identical over 7 bases. In germline, CDR1 is LGHDT, CDR2 YNNKEL (reference sequence). V lost 1 base and J lost 7; bases outside the gene matches: 10. The CDR3 extends over 16 amino acids. The CDR3 spells CASSQGSSRGSQPQHF. CDR3 nucleotide sequence: TGTGCCAGCAGCCAAGGAAGTTCCAGGGGGAGCCAGCCCCAGCATTTT.

The V call is TRBV7-2, the J call TRBJ2-7, with D uncertain. The CDR3 runs to 12 residues. Germline V CDR1 and CDR2: SGHTA, FQGNSA. V was shortened by 4 bases and J by 3 bases, with 7 bases between the two germline ends. Written as DNA, the CDR3 is TGTGCCAGCAGCTACCCAGGCTACGAGCAGTACTTC. This codes for CASSYPGYEQYF.

V gene TRBV20-1 combines with J gene TRBJ1-2; D is uncertain. CDR1 DFQATT and CDR2 SNEGSKA come from the germline V gene (reference sequence). This CDR3 comprises 11 residues. Trimming stripped 2 bases from V and 10 bases from J, with 11 bases between. The CDR3 coding sequence is TGCAGTGCTAGAAATCGGTCGTCCTACACCTTC. Its protein product is CSARNRSSYTF.

V and J are TRBV7-9 and TRBJ2-2; D perhaps matches TRBD1 (6 bases). This CDR3 is built from 17 residues. V dropped 5 bases and J dropped 0 bases, with 16 bases sitting between them. Per the germline V gene, CDR1 is SEHNR and CDR2 is FQNEAQ (reference sequence). Here the CDR3 reads CASSTTTGQSNTGELFF. In DNA, the CDR3 is TGTGCCAGCAGCACAACCACCGGACAGTCGAACACCGGGGAGCTGTTTTTT.

This chain joins TRBV9 and TRBJ2-7; 10 bases map to TRBD2. V was pared by 4 bases and J by 3 bases, with 4 bases of the junction left unmatched. Germline CDR1 SGDLS, CDR2 YYNGEE. This CDR3 is built from 14 residues. The CDR3 protein is CASSFGLAVYEQYF. The CDR3 DNA sequence: TGTGCCAGCAGCTTCGGACTAGCGGTCTACGAGCAGTACTTC.

This clone was seen only once. This chain uses TRBV6-5 with TRBJ2-1; D is unclear. The ends were cut back, 6 bases at V and 7 bases at J, with 7 bases in the middle. Germline V CDR1 and CDR2: MNHEY, SVGAGI. The CDR3 spans 11 residues. This CDR3 is CASSGRNEQFF. Written as DNA, the CDR3 is TGTGCCAGCAGCGGTCGAAATGAGCAGTTCTTC.

The rearrangement links TRBV7-8 to TRBJ1-1; D not resolved. The CDR3 length is 16 residues. Germline values: CDR1 SGHVS, CDR2 FQNEAQ. V was trimmed by 3 bases and J by 4 bases, leaving 18 bases between them. Written as DNA, the CDR3 is TGTGCCAGCAGCTTTAAATCATCCGGGTATCGCACTGAAGCTTTCTTT. It specifies CASSFKSSGYRTEAFF.

The gene calls are TRBV12-3 or TRBV12-4 and TRBJ2-5; D not certain. The CDR3 is made up of 13 amino acids. Deletions cut 8 bases from V and 2 bases from J, with 12 bases between. CDR3 DNA sequence: TGTGCCAGCGCTCAAGAGATTCAAGAGACCCAGTACTTC. This translates into CASAQEIQETQYF.

This CDR3 reads CASSASSRGGNNEQFF. For the CDR3, the DNA is TGTGCCAGCAGTGCCTCGAGCCGGGGGGGGAACAATGAGCAGTTCTTC. This chain joins TRBV27 and TRBJ2-1; 8 bases are shared with TRBD2. Trimming cost V 5 bases and J 5 bases; bases outside gene matches: 11. The CDR3 contains 16 residues. Germline values: CDR1 MNHEY, CDR2 SMNVEV (reference sequence).

The rearrangement links TRBV19 to TRBJ1-2; D is unclear. Germline lookup yields CDR1 LNHDA and CDR2 SQIVND (reference sequence). CDR3 length: 15 amino acids. Between the trimmed V and J ends, which lost 2 bases and 4 bases, there was a span of 14 bases. CDR3 bases: TGTGCCAGTAGTATATGGGCCACCCAATCCTATGGCTACACCTTC. Translation gives CASSIWATQSYGYTF.